The source of this TCR beta chain is a study of technical replicates of blood from a handful of donors. Unmatched junction bases numbered 5, after V lost 5 bases and J lost 6 bases. CDR1 and CDR2 from the germline V gene are SGHTA and FQGTGA. The CDR3 sequence is 15 residues long. TCRdb's table, derived via immunoSEQ multiplex PCR, lists solely in-frame clones and lacks some. Altogether roughly 68,000 clones are present, more than 85% being singletons, with the ten largest covering 5.1%. This chain joins TRBV7-3 and TRBJ2-3, with 13 bases that match TRBD2. The sequence came from a human donor in good health. Some clones in this sample may be carry-over from other donors' samples. Sample: PBMCs. The CDR3 protein is CASSTGTSGADTQYF. For the CDR3, the DNA is TGTGCCAGCAGCACCGGGACTAGCGGGGCGGATACGCAGTATTTT. The variable domain in full, with the rest retrieved from reference TRBV7-3 and TRBJ2-3, is GAGVSQTPSNKVTEKGKYVELRCDPISGHTALYWYRQSLGQGPEFLIYFQGTGAADDSGLPNDRFFAVRPEGSVSTLKIQRTERGDSAVYLCASSTGTSGADTQYFGPGTRLTVL.